This entry lists 17 T cell receptor beta chains sequenced from one sample in a study of blood T cell repertoires in COVID-19. The protocol was immunoSEQ multiplex PCR, while the TCRdb copy is restricted to in-frame clones and leaves out a portion. This sample has almost 40,000 clones, with around 85% found just once. Sequencing input: peripheral blood. Every receptor here comes from a man aged 55 to 70 with acute or convalescent COVID-19.

The chain joins TRBV28 to TRBJ1-6; D is ambiguous. V was clipped by 6 bases and J by 6 bases, with 18 bases between them. This CDR3 contains 16 residues. Germline CDR1 is MDHEN and CDR2 is SYDVKM. CDR3 DNA: TGTGCCAGCAGATCTTTAATGAGGGCCAGTAATTCACCCCTCCACTTT. Translating it yields CASRSLMRASNSPLHF.

This sequence joins TRBV6-7 and TRBJ1-4; D is ambiguous. TRBV6-7 is treated as an ORF (open reading frame) with a function not yet certain. V gave up 8 bases and J gave up 5 bases, with 30 bases separating them. This CDR3 comprises 19 residues. CDR3 coding DNA: TGTGCCAGCCGGTTGCCTCGAGGTCTTATCCCTGCCTCAAATGAAAAACTGTTTTTT. Translated, it gives CASRLPRGLIPASNEKLFF.

This clone has just one count. V and J are TRBV19 and TRBJ2-3; 9 nucleotides match TRBD2. Trimming cost V 7 bases and J 4 bases; bases outside gene matches: 3. The CDR3 is 13 amino acids. The germline gives CDR1 LNHDA, CDR2 SQIVND (reference sequence). The CDR3 DNA reads as TGTGCCAGTAAGGGACTAGCTGCAGATACGCAGTATTTT. Amino acids: CASKGLAADTQYF.

V gene TRBV19 combines with J gene TRBJ2-3; TRBD2 agrees at 7 bases. Per the germline V gene, CDR1 is LNHDA and CDR2 is SQIVND (reference sequence). The J segment lost 1 base and the V segment lost 7 bases, leaving 11 bases of the junction unmatched. This CDR3 comprises 16 residues. CDR3 coding DNA: TGTGCCAGTAACAGTTGGGCTAGCGGACGCACAGATACGCAGTATTTT. Its protein is CASNSWASGRTDTQYF.

The chain employs TRBV5-1 and TRBJ2-6; possible D gene TRBD1, 6 bases. Trimming took off 6 bases at V and 0 bases at J, with 19 bases between the two ends. Germline V gene lookup returns CDR1 SGHRS and CDR2 YFSETQ. CDR3 length: 18 residues. In DNA, the CDR3 is TGCGCCAGCACCAACCTCCAGGACAGATACTCTGGGGCCAACGTCCTGACTTTC. Its protein product is CASTNLQDRYSGANVLTF.

Concerning this clone itself: Relative to the germline gene, one junction end is altered; a read error may explain this. Here the CDR3 reads CASSLGGAPSNF. In nucleotides, the CDR3 is TGTGCCAGCAGCTTGGGGGGAGCCCCATCTAACTTT. The chain employs TRBV7-2 and TRBJ2-3; D is perhaps TRBD2 (6 bases). The CDR3 is 12 residues long. Germline V gene data show CDR1 as SGHTA and CDR2 as FQGNSA.

This chain links TRBV12-3 or TRBV12-4 with TRBJ2-5, with D uncertain. The CDR3 spans 11 residues. V shed 6 bases and J shed 2 bases, with 4 bases lying between them. The CDR3, as DNA: TGTGCCAGCAGCTTTCAAGAGACCCAGTACTTC. Amino acid sequence: CASSFQETQYF.

The V and J genes are TRBV4-1 and TRBJ2-2; 8 nucleotides align to TRBD1. V was clipped by 1 base and J by 4 bases; unmatched bases: 2. Germline V gene sequence: CDR1 MGHRA, CDR2 YSYEKL. This CDR3 is built from 15 residues. CDR3 coding DNA: TGCGCCAGCAGCCAAGTGGACAGGGCCACCGGGGAGCTGTTTTTT. Translated: CASSQVDRATGELFF.

V is TRBV7-3 and J is TRBJ2-1; TRBD2 is a possible D gene (5 bases). This CDR3 has 13 residues. V shed 5 bases and J shed 6 bases, with 11 bases lying between them. CDR1 SGHTA and CDR2 FQGTGA come from the germline V gene. CDR3 residues: CASSAGILNEQFF. The CDR3 bases are TGTGCCAGCAGCGCCGGGATTCTCAATGAGCAGTTCTTC.

The V and J genes are TRBV19 and TRBJ1-3; weak D call: TRBD1 (6 bases). The CDR3 runs 14 residues. CDR1 and CDR2 (germline): LNHDA, SQIVND (reference sequence). Trimming removed 10 bases at V and 3 bases at J, with 16 bases between. Here the CDR3 DNA reads TGTGCCACGCGGGGGCAGGGGCATGGAAACACCATATATTTT. Its protein is CATRGQGHGNTIYF.

This clone was seen a single time. The V call is TRBV4-2, the J call TRBJ2-1; 10 nucleotides match TRBD1. The CDR3 totals 14 residues. J lost 6 bases, V lost 10 bases, and 9 bases had no gene match. Germline CDR1 and CDR2: LGHNA and YNFKEQ. The CDR3: CATGGGQGFNEQFF. CDR3 nucleotides: TGTGCCACCGGGGGGGGACAGGGGTTCAATGAGCAGTTCTTC.

This chain joins TRBV9 and TRBJ1-2; D gene uncertain. The CDR3 runs to 15 residues. From germline, CDR1 is SGDLS and CDR2 YYNGEE. Trimming took 3 bases from V and 6 from J, leaving 18 bases between them. The CDR3 protein is CASSGIPGSTHGYTF. CDR3 bases: TGTGCCAGCAGCGGGATTCCCGGGTCCACCCATGGCTACACCTTC. The complete variable domain, with remaining parts taken from reference TRBV9 and TRBJ1-2, reads DSGVTQTPKHLITATGQRVTLRCSPRSGDLSVYWYQQSLDQGLQFLIQYYNGEERAKGNILERFSAQQFPDLHSELNLSSLELGDSALYFCASSGIPGSTHGYTFGSGTRLTVV.

This sequence joins TRBV5-1 and TRBJ2-1; 9 positions match TRBD1. Germline CDR1 reads SGHRS; CDR2 reads YFSETQ. The CDR3 is 16 amino acids. V lost 0 bases to trimming and J lost 4 bases; unmatched junction nucleotides: 5. The CDR3 here is CASSLGDRVGYNEQFF. CDR3 bases: TGCGCCAGCAGCTTGGGGGACAGGGTTGGGTACAATGAGCAGTTCTTC.

This clone came up a few times. The chain recombines TRBV5-6 with TRBJ2-7, with TRBD1 as a possible D gene (6 bases). Trimming took 7 bases from V and 2 from J, leaving 10 bases between them. The CDR3 totals 12 residues. Germline CDR1 is SGHDT and CDR2 is YYEEEE. CDR3 DNA: TGTGCCAGCGGGGGACAAGCCTACGAGCAGTACTTC. Encoded protein: CASGGQAYEQYF.

This rearrangement joins TRBV28 to TRBJ2-1; 8 bases line up with TRBD2. Trimming cost V 8 bases and J 7 bases; bases outside gene matches: 13. This CDR3 comprises 15 residues. Germline V gives CDR1 MDHEN, CDR2 SYDVKM. This chain's CDR3 is CASLLGGAGVNEQFF. DNA of the CDR3: TGTGCCAGCCTTTTGGGAGGAGCGGGAGTGAATGAGCAGTTCTTC.

This rearrangement joins TRBV5-1 to TRBJ2-5; D may be TRBD1 (6 bases). V gave up 7 bases and J gave up 6 bases, with 16 bases separating them. Germline V gene data show CDR1 as SGHRS and CDR2 as YFSETQ. This CDR3 spans 13 amino acids. The CDR3 DNA reads TGCGCCAGCGGTCGGGACAATGGTCAGACCCAGTACTTC. Its protein product is CASGRDNGQTQYF. Combining the CDR3 with reference TRBV5-1 and TRBJ2-5 gives the whole variable domain KAGVTQTPRYLIKTRGQQVTLSCSPISGHRSVSWYQQTPGQGLQFLFEYFSETQRNKGNFPGRFSGRQFSNSRSEMNVSTLELGDSALYLCASGRDNGQTQYFGPGTRLLVL.

This chain joins TRBV5-8 and TRBJ1-2; a possible D gene is TRBD1 (6 bases). The CDR3 is 14 amino acids. V gave up 6 bases and J gave up 8 bases, with 20 bases separating them. Germline CDR1 is SGHTS and CDR2 is YDEGEE. CDR3 bases: TGTGCCAGCACGATACTCCGGGGGGCGGGCGGCTACACCTTC. Encoded protein: CASTILRGAGGYTF.